Listed below are T cell receptor beta chains from one sample, sequenced in a study of T-cell reconstitution after alpha-beta-depleted transplantation in children. From the PCR reads, TCRdb called clonotypes with MiXCR, one entry per CDR3 protein. The sample gives 330,000 or so distinct CDR3 sequences, 10% of which show up once; roughly 2.5% is in the top ten. Sample: PBMCs from the stem cell graft donor, taken from the stem cell graft. The receptors were gathered from a human donor who donated a stem cell graft to a child with acute lymphoblastic leukemia. Each CDR3 is given with its conserved first and last residue. The D gene is left open where the match is weak. Only some rows state a clone size, as once, few, many or a class for expanded clones.

>TRBJ2-1|TRBD2|TRBV9|.
CASSINRDGSREEVF
TGTGCCAGCAGCATCAACCGGGACGGATCCCGGGAGGAGGTCTTC
>TRBJ1-5|TRBD1|TRBV20-1|.
CSASGTGGVLLSIQPQHF
TGCAGTGCTAGTGGGACAGGGGGCGTTCTACTTAGCATTCAGCCCCAGCATTTT
>TRBJ2-2|.|TRBV20-1|.
CSVSTRAGELFF
TGCAGTGTCTCAACAAGGGCCGGGGAGCTGTTTTTT
>TRBJ2-3|TRBD2|TRBV30|.
CAWSGTSGREFKTDTQYF
TGTGCCTGGAGCGGGACTAGCGGGAGGGAGTTTAAGACAGATACGCAGTATTTT
>TRBJ2-3|TRBD2|TRBV12-3/TRBV12-4|many
CASSPRTSGGTDTQYF
TGTGCCAGCAGCCCCCGGACTAGCGGGGGCACAGATACGCAGTATTTT
>TRBJ2-7|.|TRBV7-2|few
CASSLGWTPHYEQYF
TGTGCCAGCAGCTTAGGTTGGACACCTCACTACGAGCAGTACTTC
>TRBJ2-1|TRBD2|TRBV6-2/TRBV6-3|few
CASRETSGYNEQFF
TGTGCCAGCAGGGAGACTAGCGGTTACAATGAGCAGTTCTTC
>TRBJ2-2|TRBD2|TRBV28|many
CASSLKFRPLAGGRSGELFF
TGTGCCAGCAGTTTGAAGTTCCGGCCGTTGGCGGGAGGGAGAAGCGGGGAGCTGTTTTTT
>TRBJ2-7|TRBD2|TRBV27|few
CASSFRLAGANEQYF
TGTGCCAGCAGTTTTCGGCTAGCGGGAGCAAACGAGCAGTACTTC
>TRBJ2-1|TRBD2|TRBV4-1|many
CASSQASGGSGRAVEQFF
TGCGCCAGCAGCCAAGCATCAGGGGGCAGCGGGAGGGCCGTTGAGCAGTTCTTC
>TRBJ2-7|TRBD2|TRBV20-1|.
CSARDAGTSVYCEQYF
TGCAGTGCTAGAGATGCCGGGACTAGCGTTTACTGCGAGCAGTACTTC
>TRBJ2-7|TRBD2|TRBV15|few
CATSRDATSGKSSYEQYF
TGTGCCACCAGCAGAGACGCGACTAGCGGGAAGAGCTCCTACGAGCAGTACTTC
>TRBJ1-1|.|TRBV27|few
CASSPQRGNTEAFF
TGTGCCAGCAGTCCTCAGCGGGGGAACACTGAAGCTTTCTTT
>TRBJ1-1|.|TRBV5-4|many
CASRLIGGTEAFF
TGTGCCAGCAGATTGATTGGGGGGACTGAAGCTTTCTTT
>TRBJ2-3|TRBD1|TRBV5-4|.
CASSALGTGVTDTQYF
TGTGCCAGCAGCGCGCTCGGGACAGGGGTTACAGATACGCAGTATTTT
>TRBJ2-5|TRBD2|TRBV5-1|many
CASSPGTRGLQYF
TGCGCCAGCAGCCCCGGGACTAGAGGGCTTCAGTACTTC
>TRBJ2-5|.|TRBV5-1|few
CASRPGQAPQETQYF
TGCGCCAGCAGGCCGGGGCAGGCTCCACAAGAGACCCAGTACTTC
>TRBJ2-1|TRBD1|TRBV4-1|.
CASSQGDRSSYNEQFF
TGCGCCAGCAGCCAAGGGGACAGGAGCTCCTACAATGAGCAGTTCTTC
>TRBJ2-1|.|TRBV7-9|.
CASSLDLQGGGDEQFF
TGTGCCAGCAGCTTAGACCTTCAGGGAGGGGGAGATGAGCAGTTCTTC
>TRBJ2-7|.|TRBV29-1|.
CSVALSYEQYF
TGCAGCGTTGCCCTCTCCTACGAGCAGTACTTC
>TRBJ2-5|.|TRBV4-2|few
CASSQVGEPPTAQETQYF
TGTGCCAGCAGCCAAGTGGGAGAGCCCCCGACGGCCCAAGAGACCCAGTACTTC
>TRBJ2-7|.|TRBV4-3|.
CASSLGAVGVGEQYF
TGCGCCAGCAGCCTCGGGGCGGTGGGGGTGGGCGAGCAGTACTTC
>TRBJ2-1|TRBD2|TRBV10-3|.
CAIRNGRGYNEQFF
TGTGCCATCAGGAACGGGAGGGGGTACAATGAGCAGTTCTTC
>TRBJ2-3|.|TRBV4-1|many
CASSQDSWSRAITDTQYF
TGCGCCAGCAGCCAAGATTCTTGGTCGCGGGCCATCACAGATACGCAGTATTTT
>TRBJ2-2|TRBD2|TRBV4-2|few
CASSLRLAGVGGELFF
TGTGCCAGCAGCCTCCGATTAGCGGGAGTAGGCGGGGAGCTGTTTTTT
>TRBJ1-1|.|TRBV5-6|.
CASSISRSEAFF
TGTGCCAGCAGCATATCCAGGAGTGAAGCTTTCTTT
>TRBJ2-7|TRBD2|TRBV9|many
CASSPWTSGTYEQYF
TGTGCCAGCAGCCCGTGGACTAGCGGAACCTACGAGCAGTACTTC
>TRBJ1-1|.|TRBV29-1|.
CSVEVGGWNTEAFF
TGCAGCGTTGAAGTCGGAGGATGGAACACTGAAGCTTTCTTT
>TRBJ2-2|.|TRBV2|many
CASSEGRVMPGELFF
TGTGCCAGCAGTGAAGGGAGGGTAATGCCCGGGGAGCTGTTTTTT
>TRBJ2-2|.|TRBV6-2/TRBV6-3|many
CASSYSTGRGGSRNTGELFF
TGTGCCAGCAGTTACTCGACGGGCAGGGGCGGGAGCAGGAACACCGGGGAGCTGTTTTTT
>TRBJ2-2|TRBD2|TRBV4-3|few
CASSPILSGYNTGELFF
TGCGCCAGCAGCCCTATCCTTAGCGGGTATAACACCGGGGAGCTGTTTTTT
>TRBJ1-6|TRBD1|TRBV11-3|.
CASSQGARNSPLHF
TGTGCCAGCAGCCAGGGGGCTAGGAATTCACCCCTCCACTTT
>TRBJ2-7|.|TRBV29-1|many
CSVGQGTYEQYF
TGCAGCGTTGGCCAGGGTACCTACGAGCAGTACTTC
>TRBJ2-2|TRBD2|TRBV5-1|.
CASSFTSGRILTGELFF
TGCGCCAGCAGCTTCACTAGCGGGAGGATCTTGACCGGGGAGCTGTTTTTT
>TRBJ2-7|TRBD2|TRBV18|few
CASSPLSLMASSGTSYEQYF
TGTGCCAGCTCACCACTCTCCCTAATGGCGTCTAGCGGTACCTCCTACGAGCAGTACTTC
>TRBJ1-4|.|TRBV12-3/TRBV12-4|few
CASSGRGMWEKLFF
TGTGCCAGCAGCGGAAGGGGGATGTGGGAAAAACTGTTTTTT
>TRBJ2-6|.|TRBV15|.
CATREGVSSGANVLTF
TGTGCCACCAGGGAGGGAGTGAGCTCTGGGGCCAACGTCCTGACTTTC
>TRBJ2-4|TRBD2|TRBV4-3|few
CASSQDRSGLAGGGNIQYF
TGCGCCAGCAGCCAAGATCGATCCGGACTAGCGGGAGGGGGAAACATTCAGTACTTC
>TRBJ1-5|.|TRBV4-2|.
CASSPGALQPQHF
TGTGCCAGCAGCCCGGGGGCTCTTCAGCCCCAGCATTTT
>TRBJ2-1|.|TRBV7-8|few
CASSRGGVSSSYNEQFF
TGTGCCAGCAGCAGAGGGGGGGTTTCGAGCTCCTACAATGAGCAGTTCTTC
>TRBJ2-2|TRBD2|TRBV25-1|.
CASRETSGGGELFF
TGTGCCAGCAGGGAGACTAGCGGTGGCGGGGAGCTGTTTTTT
>TRBJ2-7|TRBD2|TRBV6-2/TRBV6-3|many
CASSYLAGAFRSYEQYF
TGTGCCAGCAGTTACCTAGCGGGAGCATTTAGATCCTACGAGCAGTACTTC
>TRBJ2-7|TRBD2|TRBV27|.
CASSLLGGADSYEQYF
TGTGCCAGCAGTTTGCTGGGAGGGGCTGACTCCTACGAGCAGTACTTC
>TRBJ1-2|TRBD1|TRBV10-3|.
CAIPPRTGGSGGYTF
TGTGCCATTCCCCCACGGACAGGGGGTTCTGGGGGCTACACCTTC
>TRBJ1-2|.|TRBV3-1|.
CASSQGTRPNYGYTF
TGTGCCAGCAGCCAAGGCACCAGACCGAACTATGGCTACACCTTC
>TRBJ1-5|.|TRBV20-1|.
CSARDFRNSNQPQHF
TGCAGTGCTAGAGATTTCAGGAATAGCAATCAGCCCCAGCATTTT
>TRBJ2-5|.|TRBV27|.
CASSTPGATQYF
TGTGCCAGCAGCACCCCGGGAGCGACCCAGTACTTC